One and the same sample provided the 30 T cell receptor beta chains below, sequenced in a study of neurological immune-mediated disorders. TCRdb redid the calling of the 5' RACE reads with MiXCR, one entry per CDR3 protein. The sample contains roughly 17,000 distinct CDR3 sequences, approximately 8.7% of which appear only once. The sample was CD8+ T cells from blood. The receptors come from a man in his forties or fifties in good health.

This clonotype was seen many times. The genes are TRBV7-9 and TRBJ2-7; the match to TRBD2 covers 8 bases. V was clipped by 3 bases and J by 5 bases; unmatched bases: 6. The CDR3 is made up of 14 amino acids. Germline V gives CDR1 SEHNR, CDR2 FQNEAQ (reference sequence). The CDR3 is CASSFTGGPNEQYF. DNA for the CDR3: TGTGCCAGCAGCTTCACGGGAGGGCCTAACGAGCAGTACTTC. The full variable domain, with the rest looked up from reference TRBV7-9 and TRBJ2-7, is DTGVSQNPRHKITKRGQNVTFRCDPISEHNRLYWYRQTLGQGPEFLTYFQNEAQLEKSRLLSDRFSAERPKGSFSTLEIQRTEQGDSAMYLCASSFTGGPNEQYFGPGTRLTVT.

This clonotype has only a few counts. This chain connects TRBV6-4 to TRBJ2-1; 7 nucleotides match TRBD2. With 4 bases clipped from V and 6 bases from J, the junction kept 12 bases outside the gene matches. CDR3 length equals 16 residues. Germline V lookup: CDR1 MRHNA, CDR2 SNTAGT. In nucleotides, the CDR3 is TGTGCCAGCAGTGCCAATTTTCCCGGGACTATCAATGAGCAGTTCTTC. It is translated as CASSANFPGTINEQFF.

This chain links TRBV12-3 or TRBV12-4 with TRBJ2-3; 12 bases line up with TRBD2. The CDR3 loop spans 15 amino acids. Losses at the gene ends were 6 bases for V and 1 base for J; bases not matched to a gene: 2. CDR3 loop: CASSSSGRGTDTQYF. In nucleotides, the CDR3 is TGTGCCAGCAGCTCTAGCGGGAGGGGCACAGATACGCAGTATTTT.

This clonotype was seen ten or more times. This chain connects TRBV6-5 to TRBJ2-1; D gene uncertain. Germline loops: CDR1 MNHEY, CDR2 SVGAGI. This CDR3 contains 13 residues. V was cut by 0 bases and J by 8 bases, with 8 bases left in between. In nucleotides, the CDR3 is TGTGCCAGCAGTTACTCGTCAGCCTATGAGCAGTTCTTC. Protein: CASSYSSAYEQFF.

At least ten counts were recorded for this clonotype. This chain connects TRBV9 to TRBJ2-1; a weak D match, TRBD1 (6 bases). The V end lost 6 bases, the J end lost 8 bases, and 18 bases lay between the germline ends. CDR3 length equals 14 residues. CDR1 is SGDLS, CDR2 YYNGEE, per germline. CDR3 DNA: TGTGCCAGCAACTTAAGGCAGGGGAGCGATGAGCAGTTCTTC. Its translation is CASNLRQGSDEQFF.

This clonotype came up a few times. The rearrangement joins TRBV20-1 to TRBJ2-7, with D possibly TRBD1 on 6 matching bases. V was pared by 0 bases and J by 2 bases, with 14 bases between. The CDR3 extends over 15 amino acids. Germline CDR1 DFQATT, CDR2 SNEGSKA (reference sequence). The CDR3 region is CSARDLTGRTYEQYF. CDR3 bases: TGCAGTGCTAGAGATCTAACAGGGCGAACCTACGAGCAGTACTTC.

This clonotype was found many times. CDR3: CASSPPGVSYGYTF. The CDR3 bases are TGTGCCAGCAGCCCTCCAGGGGTTAGCTATGGCTACACCTTC. The chain employs TRBV7-8 and TRBJ1-2, with D maybe TRBD1 (6 bases). This CDR3 region has 14 residues. Germline lookup yields CDR1 SGHVS and CDR2 FQNEAQ. Trimming left V 5 bases short and J 4 bases short, with 14 bases between.

The sample holds many counts of this clonotype. The rearrangement links TRBV7-9 to TRBJ2-7, with D unclear. Looked up from germline, CDR1 is SEHNR and CDR2 is FQNEAQ (reference sequence). The CDR3 is 13 residues long. V lost 4 bases, J lost 6 bases, and 13 bases lay in between. The CDR3 sequence: CASSSDRWFEQYF. The CDR3 DNA follows: TGTGCCAGCAGCTCTGATAGATGGTTCGAGCAGTACTTC. The variable domain in full, completed from reference TRBV7-9 and TRBJ2-7, reads DTGVSQNPRHKITKRGQNVTFRCDPISEHNRLYWYRQTLGQGPEFLTYFQNEAQLEKSRLLSDRFSAERPKGSFSTLEIQRTEQGDSAMYLCASSSDRWFEQYFGPGTRLTVT.

For the CDR3, the DNA is TGCGCCAGCAGCCAAGACTACGGACTGAACACTGAAGCTTTCTTT. Amino acid sequence: CASSQDYGLNTEAFF. The V gene is TRBV4-3, the J gene TRBJ1-1, with D uncertain. This CDR3 comprises 15 residues. Trimming pared 0 bases from V and 0 bases from J, leaving 8 bases between. Looked up from germline, CDR1 is LGHNA and CDR2 is YSLEER.

This clonotype was seen a single time. This chain links TRBV14 with TRBJ1-1; TRBD1 matches at 8 bases. The germline V gene encodes CDR1 SGHDN and CDR2 FVKESK. Trimming cost V 4 bases and J 7 bases; bases outside gene matches: 5. The CDR3 runs to 13 residues. The CDR3 loop is CASSRDRGGEAFF. The CDR3 DNA sequence: TGTGCCAGCAGCCGAGACAGGGGTGGTGAAGCTTTCTTT.

The rearrangement uses TRBV5-4 and TRBJ2-1; TRBD2 is a possible D gene (5 bases). CDR3 length equals 15 residues. In germline, CDR1 is SGHNT, CDR2 YYREEE (reference sequence). The ends were cut back, 0 bases at V and 5 bases at J, with 12 bases in the middle. The CDR3 sequence: CASSLGGPGDNEQFF. The DNA for the CDR3 is TGTGCCAGCAGCTTGGGCGGGCCCGGGGACAATGAGCAGTTCTTC.

In its sample, this clonotype is medium-sized. The J gene is TRBJ2-5, the V gene TRBV6-6; 10 bases match TRBD1. The CDR3 length is 14 residues. Trimming at V came to 5 bases and at J to 5 bases, leaving 5 bases not matched to a gene. Germline assignment: CDR1 MNHNY and CDR2 SVGAGI (reference sequence). The CDR3 nucleotides read TGTGCCAGCAGTCCCGGGACAGGGGCGGAGACCCAGTACTTC. This encodes CASSPGTGAETQYF.

In this sample, this clonotype turned up many times. The gene calls are TRBV29-1 and TRBJ2-1; D is unclear. This CDR3 has 10 residues. CDR1 and CDR2 from the germline V gene are SQVTM and ANQGSEA. Deletions cut 3 bases from V and 6 bases from J, with 3 bases between. CDR3 protein: CSVEGNEQFF. The CDR3 bases are TGCAGCGTTGAGGGCAATGAGCAGTTCTTC.

This clonotype was counted at least ten times. V gene TRBV7-2 combines with J gene TRBJ2-3; 9 bases are shared with TRBD2. The CDR3 sequence is 16 residues long. With 1 base clipped from V and 4 bases from J, the junction kept 6 bases outside the gene matches. In germline, CDR1 is SGHTA, CDR2 FQGNSA. The CDR3 loop is CASSLVAGDRPDTQYF. CDR3 coding DNA: TGTGCCAGCAGCTTAGTAGCGGGAGATCGCCCAGATACGCAGTATTTT.

The chain employs TRBV7-3 and TRBJ1-2; 7 bases align to TRBD1. Germline V gives CDR1 SGHTA, CDR2 FQGTGA. The V and J ends lost 5 bases and 6 bases, in that order; junction bases with no gene match: 6. This CDR3 has 13 residues. Here the CDR3 DNA reads TGTGCCAGCAGCCAGACAGGGTCCGATGGCTACACCTTC. Encoded protein: CASSQTGSDGYTF.

This clonotype was recorded at least ten times. V usage is TRBV7-9 and J usage is TRBJ2-5; unclear D gene. The ends were cut back, 2 bases at V and 5 bases at J, with 12 bases in the middle. The CDR3 is made up of 14 amino acids. CDR1 and CDR2 (germline): SEHNR, FQNEAQ (reference sequence). The CDR3 DNA follows: TGTGCCAGCAGCTTAAACGTGCCTCGGGAGACCCAGTACTTC. Encoded protein: CASSLNVPRETQYF.

The sample holds many counts of this clonotype. The chain is built from TRBV7-9 and TRBJ1-5; TRBD1 is a possible D gene (6 bases). V shed 3 bases and J shed 0 bases, with 9 bases lying between them. This CDR3 is 15 amino acids long. Germline CDR1 SEHNR, CDR2 FQNEAQ (reference sequence). CDR3 bases: TGTGCCAGCAGCTTGGCGGACAGTAGCAATCAGCCCCAGCATTTT. Translation gives CASSLADSSNQPQHF.

There are many counts of this clonotype. The rearrangement joins TRBV29-1 to TRBJ2-1, with D unclear. The CDR3 has 12 amino acids. Trimming pared 3 bases from V and 9 bases from J, leaving 12 bases between. Germline V gives CDR1 SQVTM, CDR2 ANQGSEA. CDR3 amino acids: CSVDGLEAEQFF. The CDR3 DNA reads as TGCAGCGTTGACGGGCTAGAGGCTGAGCAGTTCTTC.

This clonotype showed up many times. The V gene is TRBV20-1, the J gene TRBJ2-7; 8 positions agree with TRBD2. V gave up 0 bases and J gave up 0 bases; unmatched junction bases: 4. The CDR3 spans 15 residues. Per the germline V gene, CDR1 is DFQATT and CDR2 is SNEGSKA (reference sequence). For the CDR3, the DNA is TGCAGTGCTAGAGATGCCGGGACTAGCTCCTACGAGCAGTACTTC. Translation: CSARDAGTSSYEQYF.

Ten or more counts support this clonotype. The V and J genes are TRBV4-3 and TRBJ2-7; 7 bases are a match to TRBD1. Germline V gene data show CDR1 as LGHNA and CDR2 as YSLEER. J was trimmed by 3 bases and V by 1 base; bases with no gene match: 3. This CDR3 has 14 residues. In DNA, the CDR3 is TGCGCCAGCAGCCAAGTCGCAGGGGGCTACGAGCAGTACTTC. Protein sequence: CASSQVAGGYEQYF.

This clonotype was counted only a few times. The chain uses TRBV4-1 and TRBJ2-7, with 7 bases aligning to TRBD2. Germline V gene data show CDR1 as MGHRA and CDR2 as YSYEKL. V lost 0 bases and J lost 5; bases outside the gene matches: 7. The CDR3 totals 15 residues. For the CDR3, the DNA is TGCGCCAGCAGCCAAGACCCTTCCCTAGCGGACGAGCAGTACTTC. It yields the protein CASSQDPSLADEQYF.

The chain recombines TRBV4-3 with TRBJ2-7; the D gene could be TRBD1 or TRBD2 (5 bases each). Between the trimmed V and J ends, which lost 1 base and 6 bases, there was a span of 13 bases. Germline loops: CDR1 LGHNA, CDR2 YSLEER. This CDR3 is built from 14 residues. The CDR3 region is CASSQGQMGREQYF. The CDR3 bases are TGCGCCAGCAGCCAAGGGCAGATGGGACGCGAGCAGTACTTC.

The table lists this clonotype with many counts. V gene TRBV7-9 combines with J gene TRBJ2-1; D unclear. The V end lost 2 bases, the J end lost 8 bases, and 10 bases lay between the germline ends. This CDR3 contains 13 residues. Germline CDR1 is SEHNR and CDR2 is FQNEAQ (reference sequence). This chain's CDR3 is CASSLTLRDEQFF. The DNA of the CDR3 is TGTGCCAGCAGCTTAACCCTACGTGATGAGCAGTTCTTC. The complete variable domain, with remaining parts taken from reference TRBV7-9 and TRBJ2-1, reads DTGVSQNPRHKITKRGQNVTFRCDPISEHNRLYWYRQTLGQGPEFLTYFQNEAQLEKSRLLSDRFSAERPKGSFSTLEIQRTEQGDSAMYLCASSLTLRDEQFFGPGTRLTVL.

At least ten counts were recorded for this clonotype. The chain couples TRBV5-5 to TRBJ2-1; D is possibly TRBD2 (5 bases). V lost 2 bases, J lost 0 bases, and 9 bases lay in between. The CDR3 has 15 amino acids. Germline-derived CDR1 and CDR2 are SGHKS and YYEKEE (reference sequence). For the CDR3, the DNA is TGTGCCAGCAGCTTTGGACGGGACTCCTACAATGAGCAGTTCTTC. Its protein is CASSFGRDSYNEQFF.

This clonotype was picked up many times. The chain joins TRBV6-2 or TRBV6-3 to TRBJ2-5; tentative D call: TRBD2 (6 bases). V lost 7 bases and J lost 4, with 13 bases in between. The germline CDR1 and CDR2 sequences are MNHEY and SVGEGT. The CDR3 extends over 13 amino acids. This CDR3 reads CASTQVGRETQYF. The CDR3 DNA is TGTGCCAGCACCCAGGTCGGGAGAGAGACCCAGTACTTC.

The sample holds many counts of this clonotype. The V call is TRBV29-1, the J call TRBJ2-3; 8 bases fit TRBD1. The CDR3 totals 14 residues. Germline V gives CDR1 SQVTM, CDR2 ANQGSEA. V shed 3 bases, J shed 1 base, and the junction held 3 bases outside the gene matches. In DNA form, the CDR3 reads TGCAGCGTTGACGGACAGGGTGGCACAGATACGCAGTATTTT. It specifies CSVDGQGGTDTQYF.

This clonotype was counted many times. The chain links TRBV7-8 to TRBJ2-1, with 10 bases aligning to TRBD2. V trimming: 0 bases; J trimming: 6 bases; junction bases outside the gene matches: 5. The germline V gene encodes CDR1 SGHVS and CDR2 FQNEAQ. This CDR3 has 16 amino acids. CDR3 DNA: TGTGCCAGCAGCTTAGCGATAGCGGGAGGATTCAATGAGCAGTTCTTC. It yields the protein CASSLAIAGGFNEQFF.

In its sample, this clonotype was seen many times. The V call is TRBV29-1, the J call TRBJ1-1; 7 bases map to TRBD1. The V and J ends lost 7 bases and 2 bases, in that order; junction bases with no gene match: 7. Germline CDR1 reads SQVTM; CDR2 reads ANQGSEA. CDR3 length: 13 amino acids. The DNA of the CDR3 is TGCAGCGCTGCGACAGGGTTAAACACTGAAGCTTTCTTT. Translation gives CSAATGLNTEAFF. The entire variable domain, with the rest obtained from reference TRBV29-1 and TRBJ1-1, is as follows: SAVISQKPSRDICQRGTSLTIQCQVDSQVTMMFWYRQQPGQSLTLIATANQGSEATYESGFVIDKFPISRPNLTFSTLTVSNMSPEDSSIYLCSAATGLNTEAFFGQGTRLTVV.

This clonotype was observed many times. This chain uses TRBV14 with TRBJ2-1; TRBD2 aligns across 11 bases. The CDR3 contains 14 residues. Looked up from germline, CDR1 is SGHDN and CDR2 is FVKESK. The ends lost 1 base at V and 16 bases at J; junction bases unmatched: 9. The CDR3 protein is CASSQVSGRAPTFF. Written as DNA, the CDR3 is TGTGCCAGCAGCCAAGTTAGCGGGAGGGCCCCTACCTTCTTC.

This clonotype appeared many times. The chain employs TRBV10-2 and TRBJ2-5; possible D gene TRBD2, 5 bases. Germline lookup yields CDR1 WSHSY and CDR2 SAAADI. V dropped 0 bases and J dropped 5 bases, with 7 bases sitting between them. CDR3 length: 13 residues. The CDR3 is CASSESGGETQYF. The DNA for the CDR3 is TGCGCCAGCAGTGAGTCAGGCGGGGAGACCCAGTACTTC.